Each of the 31 T cell receptor beta chains below was sequenced from the same sample in a study of beta chain features in type 1 diabetes. Investigators reverse transcribed all isolated RNA, so they sequenced expressed TCRB transcripts. Produced via immunoSEQ multiplex PCR; TCRdb's table is partial and in-frame only. Of around 250,000 clones detected, about 71% appear once; the ten largest clones hold around 0.05%. The sequenced material came from naive CD4+ T cells from blood. The receptors shown here come from a man aged 25 to 40 in good health.

This chain joins TRBV29-1 and TRBJ2-5; D perhaps matches TRBD1 (5 bases). Trimming removed 3 bases at V and 5 bases at J, with 10 bases between. Germline V gives CDR1 SQVTM, CDR2 ANQGSEA. The CDR3 runs 12 residues. The chain's CDR3 is CSVDWQGETQYF. The CDR3 DNA sequence: TGCAGCGTTGACTGGCAGGGCGAGACCCAGTACTTC.

The chain carries TRBV29-1 and TRBJ1-2, with D possibly being TRBD1 (5 bases). Trimming left V 5 bases short and J 7 bases short, with 17 bases between. The CDR3 extends over 13 amino acids. CDR1 and CDR2 from the germline V gene are SQVTM and ANQGSEA. The CDR3 bases are TGCAGCGTTCGGGGGACTACAGCCTCTGGCTACACCTTC. It codes for CSVRGTTASGYTF.

This clone was observed a single time. The chain has TRBV4-1 and TRBJ2-1; D possibly corresponds to TRBD2 (6 bases). Trimming removed 1 base at V and 2 bases at J, with 9 bases between. The germline V gene encodes CDR1 MGHRA and CDR2 YSYEKL. The CDR3 loop spans 15 amino acids. The CDR3 is CASSQVGGAYNEQFF. The CDR3 coding sequence is TGCGCCAGCAGCCAAGTCGGCGGGGCCTACAATGAGCAGTTCTTC.

The rearrangement uses TRBV29-1 and TRBJ2-7; D is possibly TRBD1 (5 bases). The V end lost 5 bases, the J end lost 1 base, and 9 bases lay between the germline ends. CDR1 and CDR2 (germline): SQVTM, ANQGSEA. The CDR3 spans 12 residues. The CDR3 loop is CSVQGLSYEQYF. The CDR3 nucleotides are TGCAGCGTTCAGGGCCTATCCTACGAGCAGTACTTC.

The table lists this clone with a count of one. V usage is TRBV27 and J usage is TRBJ1-4; D remains ambiguous. CDR1 and CDR2 from the germline V gene are MNHEY and SMNVEV (reference sequence). There are 12 residues in the CDR3. The ends were cut back, 4 bases at V and 10 bases at J, with 10 bases in the middle. The CDR3 sequence: CASSSGLGKLFF. As DNA, the CDR3 is TGTGCCAGCAGTTCTGGATTGGGAAAACTGTTTTTT.

The chain is built from TRBV30 and TRBJ2-7, with TRBD2 as a possible D gene (5 bases). This CDR3 has 16 amino acids. Trimming took off 0 bases at V and 0 bases at J, with 15 bases between the two ends. In germline, CDR1 is GTSNPN, CDR2 SVGIG (reference sequence). CDR3 bases: TGTGCCTGGAGTGTTCCCTGGACTCAAACCTCCTACGAGCAGTACTTC. This gives the protein CAWSVPWTQTSYEQYF.

On this clone itself: The identical CDR3 is also encoded by other nucleotide sequences in the sample. The chain has TRBV29-1 and TRBJ2-5, with a tentative D call TRBD2 (6 bases). CDR1 and CDR2 from the germline V gene are SQVTM and ANQGSEA. The CDR3 runs 12 residues. The V and J ends lost 4 bases and 4 bases respectively, with 10 bases between them. Here the CDR3 DNA reads TGCAGCGTTGCTGGGGGAGGAGAGACCCAGTACTTC. Translated, it gives CSVAGGGETQYF.

This clone appeared once. The chain combines TRBV5-1 with TRBJ2-5; perhaps TRBD1 as D (5 bases). CDR1 and CDR2 (germline): SGHRS, YFSETQ. This CDR3 has 13 residues. V lost 1 base to trimming and J lost 2 bases, with 6 bases between them. The CDR3: CASSLQGQETQYF. The CDR3 bases are TGCGCCAGCAGCTTGCAGGGTCAAGAGACCCAGTACTTC.

The gene calls are TRBV25-1 and TRBJ2-7; 7 nucleotides agree with TRBD1. CDR1 is MGHDK, CDR2 SYGVNS, per germline. CDR3 length: 13 residues. V lost 6 bases to trimming and J lost 1 base; unmatched junction nucleotides: 3. In nucleotides, the CDR3 is TGTGCCAGCAGCCCGGGACAGTCCTACGAGCAGTACTTC. Residues: CASSPGQSYEQYF.

The gene calls are TRBV20-1 and TRBJ1-2; 9 positions agree with TRBD1. The ends lost 5 bases at V and 7 bases at J; junction bases unmatched: 2. This CDR3 region has 11 residues. From germline, CDR1 is DFQATT and CDR2 SNEGSKA (reference sequence). DNA of the CDR3: TGCAGTGCTTGGGACAGGGTTGGCTACACCTTC. Its protein is CSAWDRVGYTF.

The gene calls are TRBV7-2 and TRBJ2-1, with 11 bases matching TRBD2. CDR3 length: 15 amino acids. In germline, CDR1 is SGHTA, CDR2 FQGNSA. The V and J ends lost 4 bases and 6 bases, in that order; junction bases with no gene match: 5. This chain's CDR3 is CASSWTGTSGNEQFF. For the CDR3, the DNA is TGTGCCAGCAGCTGGACCGGGACTAGCGGCAATGAGCAGTTCTTC. Drawing the rest from reference TRBV7-2 and TRBJ2-1, the complete variable domain is GAGVSQSPSNKVTEKGKDVELRCDPISGHTALYWYRQSLGQGLEFLIYFQGNSAPDKSGLPSDRFSAERTGGSVSTLTIQRTQQEDSAVYLCASSWTGTSGNEQFFGPGTRLTVL.

The rearrangement links TRBV7-2 to TRBJ2-7, with 9 bases identical to TRBD2. Germline V gene data show CDR1 as SGHTA and CDR2 as FQGNSA. Germline trimming cut 5 bases from V and 4 bases from J; bases unmatched to any gene: 12. The CDR3 loop spans 16 amino acids. The CDR3 region is CASSPRGSGRKYEQYF. For the CDR3, the DNA is TGTGCCAGCAGCCCCCGAGGTAGCGGGAGAAAGTACGAGCAGTACTTC.

The rearrangement joins TRBV6-1 to TRBJ1-2; tentative D call: TRBD1 (5 bases). The germline V gene has CDR1 MNHNS and CDR2 SASEGT. V gave up 6 bases and J gave up 0 bases, with 11 bases separating them. The CDR3 is 14 amino acids. The CDR3 bases are TGTGCCAGCAGCCGGGACTGGGCTAACTATGGCTACACCTTC. The encoded protein is CASSRDWANYGYTF.

The rearrangement uses TRBV7-2 and TRBJ2-7; D perhaps matches TRBD1 (5 bases). CDR3 size: 12 residues. CDR1 SGHTA and CDR2 FQGNSA come from the germline V gene. Trimming took 4 bases from V and 6 from J, leaving 10 bases between them. CDR3 DNA: TGTGCCAGCAGCTCGCCAGGGTTCGAGCAGTACTTC. Translating it yields CASSSPGFEQYF.

Only a few counts were recorded for this clone. The chain is built from TRBV30 and TRBJ1-1; D is unresolved. Trimming took off 6 bases at V and 4 bases at J, with 9 bases between the two ends. Germline V gene sequence: CDR1 GTSNPN, CDR2 SVGIG (reference sequence). The CDR3 runs 11 residues. The CDR3 protein is CACSLSTEAFF. CDR3 nucleotides: TGTGCCTGCTCGCTGAGCACTGAAGCTTTCTTT.

The rearrangement links TRBV7-2 to TRBJ2-7; 10 positions match TRBD2. There are 14 residues in the CDR3. V was pared by 6 bases and J by 9 bases, with 11 bases of the junction left unmatched. Germline assignment: CDR1 SGHTA and CDR2 FQGNSA. Here the CDR3 reads CASSLGTSGTGQYF. The CDR3 region has the DNA TGTGCCAGCAGTCTAGGTACTAGCGGGACCGGGCAGTACTTC.

The rearrangement joins TRBV28 to TRBJ2-7; the D is unclear. V lost 4 bases and J lost 0, with 7 bases in between. Germline V gene sequence: CDR1 MDHEN, CDR2 SYDVKM. The length of the CDR3 is 13 residues. CDR3 nucleotides: TGTGCCAGCAGTTGGGGTCCCTCCTACGAGCAGTACTTC. Its translation: CASSWGPSYEQYF.

This clone was seen a handful of times. The chain recombines TRBV5-1 with TRBJ2-1; tentatively, D is TRBD1 (6 bases). CDR1 and CDR2 from the germline V gene are SGHRS and YFSETQ. Trimming left V 1 base short and J 4 bases short, with 12 bases between. This CDR3 has 15 residues. CDR3 residues: CASSLFGTQYNEQFF. DNA of the CDR3: TGCGCCAGCAGCTTGTTCGGGACACAATACAATGAGCAGTTCTTC.

This chain joins TRBV7-2 and TRBJ2-7; 7 bases line up with TRBD1. Per the germline V gene, CDR1 is SGHTA and CDR2 is FQGNSA. This CDR3 comprises 15 residues. After removal of 5 bases from V and 0 bases from J, the junction contained 7 bases not matched to a gene. The CDR3 here is CASSLQGTASYEQYF. The CDR3 DNA reads as TGTGCCAGCAGCCTCCAGGGGACAGCCTCCTACGAGCAGTACTTC.

This clone was seen a single time. The J gene is TRBJ1-1, the V gene TRBV30; 7 bases are shared with TRBD1. The CDR3 covers 12 residues. Germline V gives CDR1 GTSNPN, CDR2 SVGIG (reference sequence). V lost 2 bases and J lost 6; bases outside the gene matches: 3. The CDR3 DNA reads TGTGCCTGGAGTCAGGGGGGCCCTGAAGCTTTCTTT. Its protein is CAWSQGGPEAFF.

The chain joins TRBV29-1 to TRBJ2-1; D not resolved. This CDR3 is built from 12 residues. From germline, CDR1 is SQVTM and CDR2 ANQGSEA. V dropped 6 bases and J dropped 4 bases, with 10 bases sitting between them. The CDR3 DNA reads TGCAGCGTGACCTTACTTTACAATGAGCAGTTCTTC. Protein product: CSVTLLYNEQFF.

This rearrangement joins TRBV6-6 to TRBJ2-3; TRBD1 matches 9 bases. V lost 10 bases and J lost 0; bases outside the gene matches: 8. The CDR3 runs to 15 residues. Per germline, CDR1 MNHNY and CDR2 SVGAGI (reference sequence). The CDR3 DNA is TGTGCCACAGGGACAGGGCTTATGAGCACAGATACGCAGTATTTT. Its protein product is CATGTGLMSTDTQYF.

This chain joins TRBV18 and TRBJ2-1; unclear D gene. The V gene lost 2 bases and the J gene lost 6 bases, with 8 bases spanning the gap. Germline V gives CDR1 KGHSH, CDR2 LQKENI. The CDR3 consists of 13 residues. This CDR3 reads CASSPDLTNEQFF. In nucleotides, the CDR3 is TGTGCCAGCTCACCAGACCTAACCAATGAGCAGTTCTTC.

This rearrangement joins TRBV9 to TRBJ2-7, with D unresolved. This CDR3 is built from 17 residues. Trimming shortened V by 3 bases and J by 2 bases, and 21 bases separated the two germline ends. The V gene's germline CDR1 is SGDLS and CDR2 YYNGEE. The CDR3 DNA is TGTGCCAGCAGCGCTCAACTCACCCTTTATCGAACCTACGAGCAGTACTTC. Its translation: CASSAQLTLYRTYEQYF. The full variable domain, with the rest looked up from reference TRBV9 and TRBJ2-7, is DSGVTQTPKHLITATGQRVTLRCSPRSGDLSVYWYQQSLDQGLQFLIQYYNGEERAKGNILERFSAQQFPDLHSELNLSSLELGDSALYFCASSAQLTLYRTYEQYFGPGTRLTVT.

The CDR3 spells CASSEGGRLPQHF. As DNA, the CDR3 is TGTGCCAGCAGTGAAGGAGGAAGGCTACCCCAGCATTTT. This sequence joins TRBV2 and TRBJ1-5; D is uncertain. The CDR3 length is 13 residues. The V end was cut by 1 base, the J end by 10 bases, with 11 bases between. Germline-derived CDR1 and CDR2 are SNHLY and FYNNEI.

V usage is TRBV11-2 and J usage is TRBJ2-1; 10 positions agree with TRBD2. The V gene end was trimmed by 5 bases and the J gene end by 0 bases; junction bases not matched to a gene: 7. This CDR3 has 17 amino acids. The germline V gene encodes CDR1 SGHAT and CDR2 FQNNGV. The CDR3 bases are TGTGCCAGCAGCCTGACTAGCGGGCCATCCTCCTACAATGAGCAGTTCTTC. Translated: CASSLTSGPSSYNEQFF.

The chain carries TRBV25-1 and TRBJ2-7; 9 positions agree with TRBD1. Germline V gene sequence: CDR1 MGHDK, CDR2 SYGVNS. CDR3 size: 15 residues. V lost 1 base and J lost 6; bases outside the gene matches: 7. The CDR3 nucleotides are TGTGCCAGCAGTGAATTGGGACAGGGTATGAGCGAGCAGTACTTC. Its protein product is CASSELGQGMSEQYF.

This rearrangement joins TRBV30 to TRBJ2-3; D not certain. The V gene lost 0 bases and the J gene lost 0 bases, with 7 bases spanning the gap. There are 14 residues in the CDR3. The V gene's germline CDR1 is GTSNPN and CDR2 SVGIG (reference sequence). CDR3 sequence: CAWSVETSTDTQYF. CDR3 sequence (DNA): TGTGCCTGGAGTGTGGAAACTAGCACAGATACGCAGTATTTT.

This clone was seen a handful of times. The rearrangement links TRBV29-1 to TRBJ2-7; 9 bases match TRBD1. The ends lost 7 bases at V and 2 bases at J; junction bases unmatched: 9. The CDR3 length is 14 residues. The germline V gene encodes CDR1 SQVTM and CDR2 ANQGSEA. The CDR3: CSAREGQGPYEQYF. The CDR3 bases are TGCAGCGCCAGAGAGGGACAGGGCCCCTACGAGCAGTACTTC.

V is TRBV30 and J is TRBJ2-7; 9 bases map to TRBD2. Per the germline V gene, CDR1 is GTSNPN and CDR2 is SVGIG (reference sequence). The CDR3 loop spans 16 amino acids. Unmatched junction bases numbered 11, after V lost 2 bases and J lost 3 bases. Written as DNA, the CDR3 is TGTGCCTGGAGTCCGGCTAGCGGGATTTTCAACTACGAGCAGTACTTC. Protein: CAWSPASGIFNYEQYF.

The table lists this clone with a few counts. The chain links TRBV30 to TRBJ2-2; a weak D match, TRBD2 (5 bases). CDR3 length: 13 residues. Trimming took 3 bases from V and 4 from J, leaving 9 bases between them. Germline assignment: CDR1 GTSNPN and CDR2 SVGIG (reference sequence). CDR3 DNA: TGTGCCTGGAGGCTAGGAGGCACCGGGGAGCTGTTTTTT. It codes for CAWRLGGTGELFF.